This T cell receptor beta chain was obtained from a study of identical twins. TCRdb re-called the 5' RACE reads with MiXCR, one entry per CDR3 protein. The sample lists some 440,000 distinct CDR3 sequences, 24% occurring once. In its sample, this clonotype was seen a few times. Its antigen is unknown. Study-wide findings and caveats: A partial confounding effect on zero-insertion analyses could come from invariant MAIT and iNKT cells. High-abundance cord blood beta clonotypes had fewer insertions; memory repertoires showed none.

V trimming: 4 bases; J trimming: 9 bases; junction bases outside the gene matches: 12. The germline V gene has CDR1 SGHRS and CDR2 YFSETQ. The CDR3 spans 16 residues. The same specimen was also included in a second study, on T cells expressing NK-cell markers.

The sample was CD4+ T cells sorted from blood. The receptor was derived from a woman in her late teens or twenties in good health. The chain recombines TRBV5-1 with TRBJ2-1; 11 bases are a match to TRBD2. The CDR3 DNA reads TGCGCCAGCAGCCAAGATAGCGGGAGGGCCGCCATTGAGCAGTTCTTC. Encoded protein: CASSQDSGRAAIEQFF.